One and the same sample provided the 21 T cell receptor beta chains below, sequenced in a study of T cells expressing NK-cell markers. Using the 5' RACE reads, TCRdb records one entry per CDR3 protein without DNA. The record lists 200,000 to 300,000 distinct CDR3 sequences, of which the ten most abundant hold 0.39%. The source material was blood T cells: a sorted CD56 or NKG2C T cell subset, CD4+ or CD8+ T cells, or bulk PBMC T cells (not recorded which). These receptors all stem from a young man in good health.

This chain joins TRBV24-1 and TRBJ2-1; TCRdb designates TRBD2, a call that cannot be tested without DNA. The CDR3 is 19 residues long. From germline, CDR1 is KGHDR and CDR2 SFDVKD. This CDR3 is CATSDLRPGGRRSTHEQFF.

The chain recombines TRBV12-3 or TRBV12-4 with TRBJ2-2; there is no DNA to check the TCRdb D call of TRBD1. The CDR3 is 12 amino acids. The CDR3 here is CASSFGGGELFF.

This CDR3 reads CATSDFGRGVSETQYF. The chain links TRBV24-1 to TRBJ2-5; with no DNA, the TCRdb D assignment of TRBD1 cannot be verified. The CDR3 is 16 residues long. CDR1 and CDR2 (germline): KGHDR, SFDVKD.

The rearrangement links TRBV24-1 to TRBJ2-3; checking the TCRdb D call of TRBD1 is not possible without DNA. This CDR3 is built from 15 residues. Germline V gene lookup returns CDR1 KGHDR and CDR2 SFDVKD. CDR3 loop: CATSELRGRTDTQYF.

V and J are TRBV7-2 and TRBJ2-7; without DNA, the TCRdb call of TRBD1 cannot be checked. The CDR3 is 13 residues long. Germline CDR1 reads SGHTA; CDR2 reads FQGNSA. CDR3 sequence reads: CASSYDRLYEQYF.

CDR3 protein: CSVELAGRPTEQYF. This chain joins TRBV29-1 and TRBJ2-7; the TRBD1 assignment by TCRdb is unverifiable without DNA. Germline CDR1 SQVTM, CDR2 ANQGSEA. CDR3 length: 14 amino acids.

The chain is built from TRBV5-1 and TRBJ2-3; the TCRdb call, TRBD1, lacks DNA for checking. The CDR3 extends over 15 amino acids. The germline CDR1 and CDR2 sequences are SGHRS and YFSETQ. The chain's CDR3 is CASSLEDSNTDTQYF.

The chain joins TRBV4-1 to TRBJ2-1; TCRdb picks TRBD2, but there is no DNA to check that call. Germline lookup yields CDR1 MGHRA and CDR2 YSYEKL. This CDR3 spans 15 amino acids. The CDR3: CASSQDPAGAPQQFF.

The chain is built from TRBV6-5 and TRBJ1-1. From germline, CDR1 is MNHEY and CDR2 SVGAGI. This CDR3 has 17 residues. CDR3 protein: CASSYSSTGEALPEAFF.

CDR3 amino acids: CASSLGDRMNEQFF. The rearrangement links TRBV5-1 to TRBJ2-1; without DNA, the TCRdb call of TRBD1 cannot be checked. Germline values: CDR1 SGHRS, CDR2 YFSETQ. This CDR3 is built from 14 residues.

CDR3: CASRVTGGYGYTF. The gene calls are TRBV12-3 or TRBV12-4 and TRBJ1-2; TCRdb's D gene call, TRBD1, goes unchecked for lack of DNA. The CDR3 runs 13 residues.

The chain employs TRBV6-4 and TRBJ1-6; as DNA is missing, the TRBD1 call by TCRdb cannot be tested. The CDR3 loop spans 19 amino acids. Germline V CDR1 and CDR2: MRHNA, SNTAGT. CDR3 loop: CASSSWRTGRGSYNSPLHF.

CDR3 residues: CASDALGSTTDTQYF. V is TRBV28 and J is TRBJ2-3. CDR3 length equals 15 residues. The germline gives CDR1 MDHEN, CDR2 SYDVKM.

The chain is built from TRBV7-6 and TRBJ1-4; the D call from TCRdb, TRBD1, cannot be confirmed without DNA. CDR1 SGHVS and CDR2 FNYEAQ come from the germline V gene. The CDR3 runs to 14 residues. CDR3 protein: CASSLDGQGEKLFF. Using reference TRBV7-6 and TRBJ1-4 for the parts outside the CDR3, the full variable domain is GAGVSQSPRYKVTKRGQDVALRCDPISGHVSLYWYRQALGQGPEFLTYFNYEAQQDKSGLPNDRFSAERPEGSISTLTIQRTEQRDSAMYRCASSLDGQGEKLFFGSGTQLSVL.

The J gene is TRBJ2-3, the V gene TRBV3-1; TCRdb calls TRBD2, which cannot be checked without DNA. The CDR3 contains 16 residues. Looked up from germline, CDR1 is LGHDT and CDR2 is YNNKEL (reference sequence). CDR3 residues: CASSRGLAGPVGTQYF.

The chain combines TRBV20-1 with TRBJ2-3; TCRdb calls TRBD2, which cannot be checked without DNA. CDR1 and CDR2 (germline): DFQATT, SNEGSKA (reference sequence). CDR3 length: 13 amino acids. CDR3: CSGGPRVSDTQYF.

The chain couples TRBV18 to TRBJ2-2; the D call of TRBD1 rests on TCRdb alone, since no DNA is present to check it. The CDR3 covers 16 residues. Germline lookup yields CDR1 KGHSH and CDR2 LQKENI. CDR3 amino acids: CASSPLRGQNTGELFF.

The CDR3 loop is CAINGGASYNEQFF. This sequence joins TRBV10-3 and TRBJ2-1. Germline CDR1 and CDR2: ENHRY and SYGVKD. The CDR3 runs 14 residues.

CDR3 residues: CSVPPAATSGKDTQYF. The chain joins TRBV29-1 to TRBJ2-3; TCRdb's assignment of TRBD2 cannot be checked, as there is no DNA. This CDR3 is 16 amino acids long. The germline V gene has CDR1 SQVTM and CDR2 ANQGSEA.

This chain links TRBV30 with TRBJ1-5; lacking DNA, the TRBD1 call made by TCRdb goes unchecked. Germline V gives CDR1 GTSNPN, CDR2 SVGIG (reference sequence). This CDR3 comprises 15 residues. Here the CDR3 reads CAWMSGQTGNQPQHF.

The rearrangement uses TRBV6-1 and TRBJ2-2; the D call of TRBD1 rests on TCRdb alone, since no DNA is present to check it. The length of the CDR3 is 15 residues. Germline-derived CDR1 and CDR2 are MNHNS and SASEGT. CDR3 region: CASTKWDRGIGELFF.